This T cell receptor (beta chain) was identified during a study of CD8 T cells in ankylosing spondylitis. Findings and caveats of the study: Significant enrichment of disease-linked clones was reported in matched ankylosing spondylitis synovial fluid.

Quantitative molecular-barcoded 5'-RACE generated the TCR beta libraries. TCRdb itself ran the 5' RACE reads through MiXCR, one entry per CDR3 protein. The data hold roughly 240,000 distinct CDR3 sequences, with 7% to 10% observed a single time. This clonotype was seen ten or more times. Its antigen remains unknown. Germline lookup yields CDR1 SEHNR and CDR2 FQNEAQ (reference sequence). This CDR3 region has 16 residues. V was cut by 6 bases and J by 4 bases, with 18 bases left in between. The receptor was isolated from a female donor with ankylosing spondylitis or in good health (not recorded which). The chain couples TRBV7-9 to TRBJ2-2; D perhaps matches TRBD2 (6 bases). Specimen: blood, either unsorted or a sorted T cell fraction (not recorded which). Written as DNA, the CDR3 is TGTGCCAGCAGTCTTAGGTTGCGGGAATTCACCGGGGAGCTGTTTTTT. This translates into CASSLRLREFTGELFF.